This T cell receptor (beta chain) came from a study of beta chain features in type 1 diabetes. The overall study: Across the samples, roughly 98,000,000 sorted cells were examined in total.

Worth noting for this clone: The antigen remains unidentified.

General study results and limits: Still unanswered here is whether HLA type influences TCRB rearrangement.

CDR3 length: 14 residues. Germline V lookup: CDR1 SGHRS, CDR2 YFSETQ. V lost 4 bases, J lost 4 bases, and 4 bases stayed unmatched. Reverse transcription of all isolated RNA meant that expressed TCRB transcripts were sequenced. This table comes from immunoSEQ multiplex PCR, and its TCRdb copy is limited to in-frame clones, with some not included. The sample contains approximately 140,000 clones, roughly 53% of which appear only once. This chain connects TRBV5-1 to TRBJ2-3, with 9 bases aligning to TRBD1. The receptor was derived from a man between 18 and 29 years old in good health. The specimen was Tregs from blood. Here the CDR3 reads CASSLRQGADTQYF. The CDR3 region has the DNA TGCGCCAGCAGCCTCAGACAGGGGGCAGATACGCAGTATTTT.